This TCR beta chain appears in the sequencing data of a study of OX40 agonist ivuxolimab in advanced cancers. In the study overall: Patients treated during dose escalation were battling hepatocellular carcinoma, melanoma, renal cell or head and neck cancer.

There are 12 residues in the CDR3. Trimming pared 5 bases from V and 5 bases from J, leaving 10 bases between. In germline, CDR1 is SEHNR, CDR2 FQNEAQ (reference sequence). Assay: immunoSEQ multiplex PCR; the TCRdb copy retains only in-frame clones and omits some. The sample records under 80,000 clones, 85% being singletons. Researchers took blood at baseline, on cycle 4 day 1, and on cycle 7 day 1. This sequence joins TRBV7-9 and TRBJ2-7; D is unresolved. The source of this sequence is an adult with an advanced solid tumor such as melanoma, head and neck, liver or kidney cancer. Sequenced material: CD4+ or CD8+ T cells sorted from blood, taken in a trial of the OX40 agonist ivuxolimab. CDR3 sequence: CASSDPPDEQYF. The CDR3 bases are TGTGCCAGCAGCGATCCCCCTGACGAGCAGTACTTC.